The 16 T cell receptor beta chains reported below all come from one sample, sequenced in a study of immune cell composition in non-small cell lung cancer. Measured with immunoSEQ multiplex PCR; TCRdb has only the in-frame clones, and not every one. The sample includes 13,000 to 15,000 clones, 55% to 70% of them seen just once. Input material: lung tumor tissue. The receptor source for this set is a human donor with non-small cell lung cancer.

This clone was detected only a few times. The sample holds other DNA sequences that translate to the same CDR3. The chain couples TRBV10-3 to TRBJ1-5, with 10 bases fitting TRBD1. The germline CDR1 and CDR2 sequences are ENHRY and SYGVKD. The length of the CDR3 is 14 residues. J gave up 0 bases and V 8 bases, and 1 base lay outside the gene matches. CDR3 region: CAIGTGDSNQPQHF. The CDR3 DNA reads as TGTGCCATCGGGACAGGGGATAGCAATCAGCCCCAGCATTTT.

This clone was seen a handful of times. J is TRBJ1-6 and V is TRBV27; no firm D call. CDR3 length: 14 residues. Germline V gives CDR1 MNHEY, CDR2 SMNVEV (reference sequence). V was shortened by 2 bases and J by 9 bases, with 11 bases between the two germline ends. CDR3 sequence reads: CASSLNNGGSPLHF. In nucleotides, the CDR3 is TGTGCCAGCAGTTTAAATAACGGCGGTTCACCCCTCCACTTT.

The rearrangement uses TRBV11-3 and TRBJ2-5; no firm D call. CDR3 length equals 13 residues. The germline CDR1 and CDR2 sequences are SGHNT and YENEEA. The V end was cut by 0 bases, the J end by 3 bases, with 5 bases between. CDR3 sequence (DNA): TGTGCCAGCAGCTTAGAACAGAAAGAGACCCAGTACTTC. As protein: CASSLEQKETQYF.

The chain joins TRBV5-8 to TRBJ2-2, with D maybe TRBD1 (5 bases). The germline CDR1 and CDR2 sequences are SGHTS and YDEGEE. The CDR3 is 15 residues long. The V end was cut by 4 bases, the J end by 1 base, with 11 bases between. DNA for the CDR3: TGTGCCAGCAGCACCCTCGACAGGAACACCGGGGAGCTGTTTTTT. Its protein product is CASSTLDRNTGELFF.

This chain links TRBV5-4 with TRBJ2-2; 7 bases match TRBD2. This CDR3 spans 14 amino acids. V gave up 0 bases and J gave up 4 bases; unmatched junction bases: 0. Germline CDR1 SGHNT, CDR2 YYREEE (reference sequence). DNA of the CDR3: TGTGCCAGCAGCTTGGTAGCGGGCACCGGGGAGCTGTTTTTT. Protein: CASSLVAGTGELFF.

In its sample, this clone was seen once. The V gene is TRBV7-3, the J gene TRBJ2-2, with 10 bases fitting TRBD1. With 5 bases clipped from V and 5 bases from J, the junction kept 11 bases outside the gene matches. Germline V CDR1 and CDR2: SGHTA, FQGTGA. The CDR3 loop spans 17 amino acids. CDR3 in amino acids: CASSPTGTGVDTGELFF. The CDR3 nucleotides are TGTGCCAGCAGCCCCACCGGGACAGGGGTTGATACCGGGGAGCTGTTTTTT.

The V and J genes are TRBV2 and TRBJ1-2; tentatively, D is TRBD1 (6 bases). The V end lost 3 bases, the J end lost 4 bases, and 15 bases lay between the germline ends. Per the germline V gene, CDR1 is SNHLY and CDR2 is FYNNEI. There are 15 residues in the CDR3. This chain's CDR3 is CASSEGFQGSYGYTF. The CDR3 DNA follows: TGTGCCAGCAGTGAGGGGTTTCAGGGGAGCTATGGCTACACCTTC.

The genes are TRBV7-9 and TRBJ1-2; 7 bases agree with TRBD1. CDR3 length: 14 residues. Germline V gene lookup returns CDR1 SEHNR and CDR2 FQNEAQ (reference sequence). Germline trimming cut 5 bases from V and 7 bases from J; bases unmatched to any gene: 10. CDR3 sequence (DNA): TGTGCCAGCAGCCTGACAGGGAAAAATGGTGGCTACACCTTC. Encoded protein: CASSLTGKNGGYTF. Filled out from reference TRBV7-9 and TRBJ1-2, the complete variable domain reads DTGVSQNPRHKITKRGQNVTFRCDPISEHNRLYWYRQTLGQGPEFLTYFQNEAQLEKSRLLSDRFSAERPKGSFSTLEIQRTEQGDSAMYLCASSLTGKNGGYTFGSGTRLTVV.

The V gene is TRBV25-1, the J gene TRBJ2-7; 9 bases fit TRBD1. This CDR3 spans 14 amino acids. Unmatched junction bases numbered 2, after V lost 1 base and J lost 4 bases. Germline lookup yields CDR1 MGHDK and CDR2 SYGVNS. CDR3 nucleotide sequence: TGTGCCAGCAGTGAATTGGGGACAGGGTACGAGCAGTACTTC. Its protein is CASSELGTGYEQYF.

The CDR3 region is CASSLWQAYQETQYF. CDR3 nucleotides: TGTGCCAGCAGCTTATGGCAGGCGTACCAAGAGACCCAGTACTTC. The chain links TRBV5-8 to TRBJ2-5; D gene unclear. Germline-derived CDR1 and CDR2 are SGHTS and YDEGEE. V shed 2 bases and J shed 0 bases, with 11 bases lying between them. The CDR3 loop spans 15 amino acids.

The chain combines TRBV7-9 with TRBJ1-1; possibly TRBD1 for D (5 bases). This CDR3 is 14 amino acids long. Trimming left V 1 base short and J 6 bases short, with 12 bases between. Germline-derived CDR1 and CDR2 are SEHNR and FQNEAQ (reference sequence). The CDR3 DNA reads TGTGCCAGCAGCTTAGAACGGGGGGACGCTGAAGCTTTCTTT. Translating gives CASSLERGDAEAFF.

The genes are TRBV19 and TRBJ2-6, with D possibly matching TRBD2 (5 bases). CDR1 LNHDA and CDR2 SQIVND come from the germline V gene (reference sequence). The V and J ends lost 10 bases and 0 bases respectively, with 13 bases between them. CDR3 length: 15 residues. The CDR3: CATGLRSSGANVLTF. Written as DNA, the CDR3 is TGTGCCACCGGACTTCGCAGCTCTGGGGCCAACGTCCTGACTTTC.

The chain uses TRBV6-1 and TRBJ2-1; D gene unclear. Trimming shortened V by 6 bases and J by 7 bases, and 13 bases separated the two germline ends. Germline values: CDR1 MNHNS, CDR2 SASEGT. This CDR3 contains 13 residues. CDR3 amino acids: CASSAQFLNEQFF. Here the CDR3 DNA reads TGTGCCAGCAGCGCACAGTTTTTGAATGAGCAGTTCTTC.

In this sample, this clone turned up a few times. The rearrangement uses TRBV7-9 and TRBJ1-6; 12 bases agree with TRBD1. Per the germline V gene, CDR1 is SEHNR and CDR2 is FQNEAQ (reference sequence). J gave up 13 bases and V 4 bases, and 11 bases lay outside the gene matches. This CDR3 is 16 amino acids long. This CDR3 is CASSWPPGQGATPLHF. Written as DNA, the CDR3 is TGTGCCAGCAGCTGGCCACCGGGACAGGGGGCCACGCCCCTCCACTTT.

This clone was seen a handful of times. Germline is not matched at one junction end, which may reflect a read error. The J gene is TRBJ1-1, the V gene TRBV7-7; D gene uncertain. The CDR3 runs 13 residues. Germline V gene data show CDR1 as SSHAT and CDR2 as FNYEAQ (reference sequence). This CDR3 reads CASSLTGVTEAFF. In DNA, the CDR3 is TGTGCTAGCAGCTTAACCGGGGTCACTGAAGCTTTCTTT.

The gene calls are TRBV18 and TRBJ2-5; TRBD2 is a possible D gene (5 bases). Germline assignment: CDR1 KGHSH and CDR2 LQKENI. V was cut by 1 base and J by 5 bases, with 20 bases left in between. The CDR3 totals 17 residues. CDR3 DNA sequence: TGTGCCAGCTCACCACTACCAGTCGGAGCACGCGGGGAGACCCAGTACTTC. Amino acids: CASSPLPVGARGETQYF. Filled out from reference TRBV18 and TRBJ2-5, the complete variable domain reads NAGVMQNPRHLVRRRGQEARLRCSPMKGHSHVYWYRQLPEEGLKFMVYLQKENIIDESGMPKERFSAEFPKEGPSILRIQQVVRGDSAAYFCASSPLPVGARGETQYFGPGTRLLVL.